This is a list of T cell receptor beta chains from one sample in a study of cytomegalovirus exposure and HLA in healthy donors. The assay was immunoSEQ multiplex PCR, and TCRdb's table has in-frame clones only and misses some. The data hold roughly 200,000 clones, with roughly 80% observed a single time. Specimen: PBMCs. These receptors were obtained from a man aged 50-59 years in good health and CMV-seronegative. CDR3s include the opening cysteine and the closing phenylalanine or tryptophan. The D gene is left open where the match is weak. Rows give clone size only sometimes, using once, few, many, or a class for an expanded clone.

size: .; D: .; V: TRBV4-2; J: TRBJ2-7; CDR3: CASSQGTEASYEQYF; DNA: TGTGCCAGCAGCCAAGGGACAGAAGCCTCCTACGAGCAGTACTTC
size: .; D: TRBD1; V: TRBV9; J: TRBJ1-1; CDR3: CASSVGTGVKAFF; DNA: TGTGCCAGCAGCGTAGGGACAGGGGTTAAAGCTTTCTTT
size: .; D: TRBD1; V: TRBV7-9; J: TRBJ1-5; CDR3: CASRSGQGAPDQPQHF; DNA: TGTGCCAGCAGATCGGGACAGGGGGCGCCGGATCAGCCCCAGCATTTT
size: few; D: TRBD1; V: TRBV5-1; J: TRBJ2-1; CDR3: CASSLSPGTGNEQFF; DNA: TGCGCCAGCAGCCTAAGTCCCGGGACAGGGAATGAGCAGTTCTTC
size: .; D: .; V: TRBV30; J: TRBJ2-4; CDR3: CAWLPDRPLAKNIQYF; DNA: TGTGCCTGGCTCCCCGACAGACCTCTGGCCAAAAACATTCAGTACTTC
size: .; D: TRBD1; V: TRBV9; J: TRBJ1-4; CDR3: CASSEGQGAVLPNEKLFF; DNA: TGTGCCAGCAGCGAGGGACAGGGGGCAGTTTTGCCTAATGAAAAACTGTTTTTT
size: .; D: TRBD1; V: TRBV5-4; J: TRBJ1-2; CDR3: CASSQRTGPLRGYTF; DNA: TGTGCCAGCAGCCAGCGGACAGGCCCCCTAAGGGGCTACACCTTC
size: .; D: .; V: TRBV7-9; J: TRBJ2-3; CDR3: CASSLEELAAQYF; DNA: TGTGCCAGCAGCTTAGAGGAGTTAGCAGCGCAGTATTTT
size: .; D: .; V: TRBV7-9; J: TRBJ2-1; CDR3: CASSLPPGDEQFF; DNA: TGTGCCAGCAGCCTACCCCCGGGGGATGAGCAGTTCTTC
size: .; D: .; V: TRBV4-2; J: TRBJ2-7; CDR3: CASSQDGGYEQYF; DNA: TGTGCCAGCAGCCAAGATGGAGGCTACGAGCAGTACTTC
size: once; D: TRBD2; V: TRBV27; J: TRBJ2-3; CDR3: CASSSGLAGGGADTQYF; DNA: TGTGCCAGCAGTTCGGGACTAGCGGGAGGTGGGGCAGATACGCAGTATTTT
size: once; D: TRBD2; V: TRBV7-6; J: TRBJ2-2; CDR3: CASSFIAGGPYTGELFF; DNA: TGTGCCAGCAGCTTTATAGCGGGAGGGCCATACACCGGGGAGCTGTTTTTT
size: .; D: TRBD1; V: TRBV27; J: TRBJ2-7; CDR3: CASSLRDRGDEQYF; DNA: TGTGCCAGCAGCCTCCGGGACAGGGGGGACGAGCAGTACTTC
size: .; D: TRBD1; V: TRBV27; J: TRBJ2-3; CDR3: CASSLGQGRTDTQYF; DNA: TGTGCCAGCAGTCTCGGACAGGGGAGGACAGATACGCAGTATTTT
size: few; D: TRBD2; V: TRBV6-6; J: TRBJ2-1; CDR3: CASSTSGINEQFF; DNA: TGTGCCAGCAGTACTAGCGGGATCAATGAGCAGTTCTTC
size: .; D: .; V: TRBV5-5; J: TRBJ2-7; CDR3: CASSLVQGGSYEQYF; DNA: TGTGCCAGCAGCTTGGTACAGGGTGGATCCTACGAGCAGTACTTC
size: .; D: .; V: TRBV4-1; J: TRBJ1-5; CDR3: CASSQDRNQPQHF; DNA: TGCGCCAGCAGCCAAGACAGGAATCAGCCCCAGCATTTT
size: .; D: .; V: TRBV28; J: TRBJ1-2; CDR3: CASSFVGAGGYAF; DNA: TGTGCCAGCAGTTTTGTGGGGGCGGGTGGCTACGCCTTC
size: .; D: TRBD2; V: TRBV28; J: TRBJ2-7; CDR3: CASHSTSGNAEQYF; DNA: TGTGCAAGCCACTCGACTAGCGGGAATGCCGAGCAGTACTTC
size: .; D: .; V: TRBV28; J: TRBJ2-5; CDR3: CASSLGGSQRETQYF; DNA: TGTGCCAGCAGTTTAGGCGGCAGCCAACGAGAGACCCAGTACTTC